The sequence of this TCR beta chain was determined in a study of Ad26.COV2.S vaccination and SARS-CoV-2 variants. Study-level results: Substantial breadth was reportedly displayed by spike-specific CD8+ and CD4+ T cell responses after vaccination.

This clone turned up a few times. No antigen is known for it. The junction differs from germline at one of its ends, possibly a read error. Measured with immunoSEQ multiplex PCR; TCRdb has only the in-frame clones, and not every one. The sample lists approximately 97,000 clones; 80% were seen once. The V gene's germline CDR1 is GTSNPN and CDR2 SVGIG (reference sequence). The CDR3 is 12 residues long. The sequence came from a human donor who had recovered from COVID-19. Source: peripheral blood, taken after recovery from COVID-19. The chain combines TRBV30 with TRBJ2-7; 7 bases agree with TRBD1. The CDR3 sequence: CAWSSPTGDPLF. CDR3 in DNA: TGTGCCTGGAGTTCTCCAACAGGGGACCCTTTATTC. Full variable domain (outside the CDR3, taken from reference TRBV30 and TRBJ2-7): SQTIHQWPATLVQPVGSPLSLECTVEGTSNPNLYWYRQAAGRGLQLLFYSVGIGQISSEVPQNLSASRPQDRQFILSSKKLLLSDSGFYLCAWSSPTGDPLFGPGTRLTVT.